This TCR beta chain was observed in a study of cytomegalovirus exposure and HLA in healthy donors. CDR3 length: 13 amino acids. Germline V CDR1 and CDR2: SQVTM, ANQGSEA. Between the trimmed V and J ends, which lost 3 bases and 0 bases, there was a span of 7 bases. Sequencing used immunoSEQ multiplex PCR; TCRdb keeps in-frame clones, though not all of them. Among approximately 160,000 clones listed, 70% to 90% were seen once. V is TRBV29-1 and J is TRBJ2-3, with a tentative D call TRBD2 (5 bases). The receptor was isolated from a woman in her twenties or thirties in good health and CMV-seronegative. The sample comprised PBMCs. The CDR3 nucleotides are TGCAGCGTTGATGGCGGGAGCACAGATACGCAGTATTTT. It codes for CSVDGGSTDTQYF.